The rows below give T cell receptor beta chains drawn from one sample of a study of cytomegalovirus exposure and HLA in healthy donors. TCRdb's copy holds only in-frame clones and misses some; the assay was immunoSEQ multiplex PCR. This table has some 210,000 clones, roughly 85% appearing once. The material sequenced was PBMCs. These receptors were taken from a woman younger than 35 in good health and CMV-seronegative. Both conserved end residues are part of each CDR3. D genes are given only for firm matches. The size field is filled for only some rows; it gives once, few, many or a size class.

d_call cdr3_length j_call v_call clone_size cdr3_aa cdr3_nt
NA 12 TRBJ2-7 TRBV30 NA CAWSVLSYEQYF TGTGCCTGGAGTGTTCTCTCCTACGAGCAGTACTTC
TRBD2 16 TRBJ2-7 TRBV2 NA CASSEGLAGPTYEQYF TGTGCCAGCAGTGAGGGACTAGCGGGTCCAACCTACGAGCAGTACTTC
TRBD2 15 TRBJ2-1 TRBV27 NA CASSLTLAGFNEQFF TGTGCCAGCAGTTTAACTCTAGCGGGATTCAATGAGCAGTTCTTC
NA 13 TRBJ2-1 TRBV30 NA CAWTPGSYTEQFF TGTGCCTGGACCCCCGGTAGCTATACCGAGCAGTTCTTC
NA 15 TRBJ1-4 TRBV30 NA CACNFRGATNEKLFF TGTGCCTGTAACTTCAGGGGTGCAACTAATGAAAAACTGTTTTTT
NA 12 TRBJ1-5 TRBV6-6 once CATTDGNQPQHF TGTGCCACCACGGACGGAAATCAGCCCCAGCATTTT
NA 17 TRBJ1-3 TRBV14 NA CASSQVSRPSSGNTIYF TGTGCCAGCAGCCAAGTGAGCAGGCCAAGCTCTGGAAACACCATATATTTT
TRBD1 16 TRBJ2-3 TRBV7-9 NA CASSTNRGEGTDTQYF TGTGCCAGCAGCACGAACAGGGGAGAGGGCACAGATACGCAGTATTTT
TRBD1 19 TRBJ2-6 TRBV6-1 few CASSEPWDRGNSGANVLTF TGTGCCAGCAGTGAACCCTGGGACAGGGGGAACTCTGGGGCCAACGTCCTGACTTTC
NA 15 TRBJ2-7 TRBV5-6 NA CASSLFNRAAYEQYF TGTGCCAGCAGCTTGTTCAATCGAGCTGCCTACGAGCAGTACTTC
NA 12 TRBJ2-3 TRBV30 NA CASRTNTDTQYF TGTGCCTCTCGGACTAACACAGATACGCAGTATTTT
NA 12 TRBJ2-5 TRBV5-4 NA CASSWGVETQYF TGTGCCAGCAGCTGGGGGGTGGAGACCCAGTACTTC
NA 14 TRBJ1-5 TRBV9 NA CASSLSGHDQPQHF TGTGCCAGCAGCCTATCCGGACACGATCAGCCCCAGCATTTT